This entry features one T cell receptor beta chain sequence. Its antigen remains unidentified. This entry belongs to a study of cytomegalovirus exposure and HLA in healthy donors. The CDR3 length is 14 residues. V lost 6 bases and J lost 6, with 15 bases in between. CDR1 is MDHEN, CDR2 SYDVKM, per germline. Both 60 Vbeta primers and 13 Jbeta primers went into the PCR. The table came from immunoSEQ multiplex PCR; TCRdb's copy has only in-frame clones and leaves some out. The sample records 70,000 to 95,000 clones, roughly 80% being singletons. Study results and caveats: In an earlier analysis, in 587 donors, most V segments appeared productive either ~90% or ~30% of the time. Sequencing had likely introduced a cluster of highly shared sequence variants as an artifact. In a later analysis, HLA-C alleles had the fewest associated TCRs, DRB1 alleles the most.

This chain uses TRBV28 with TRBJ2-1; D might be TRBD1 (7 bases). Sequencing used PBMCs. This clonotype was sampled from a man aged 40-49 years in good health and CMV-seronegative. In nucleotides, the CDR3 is TGTGCCAGCAGACGGGCAGGGGGACTCAATGAGCAGTTCTTC. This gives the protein CASRRAGGLNEQFF.